This T cell receptor beta chain was retrieved from a study of blood T cells in healthy people across ages. Points from the study as a whole: A roughly linear age-dependent decrease characterized TCR beta diversity per million T cells. TCR beta diversity tracked closely with naive T cell percentage.

The use of a sample-barcoded 5' primer and a J-beta primer mix characterized a second PCR of roughly 7 to 12 cycles. Through a template-switch adaptor with 12 random nucleotides, each cDNA molecule received a tag. TCRdb analysed the 5' RACE reads with MiXCR anew, one entry per CDR3 protein. Here the sample spans approximately 800,000 distinct CDR3 sequences, about 37% being singletons. The germline gives CDR1 DFQATT, CDR2 SNEGSKA (reference sequence). The CDR3 covers 15 residues. The trim removed 6 bases at V and 5 bases at J, leaving 8 bases unmatched. Collection of roughly 10 milliliters of peripheral blood was performed for each donor. In the case of this clonotype: Its antigen is undetermined.

The J gene is TRBJ1-5, the V gene TRBV20-1; 12 nucleotides line up with TRBD1. The sequencing input was blood. This receptor was identified in a man aged 18 to 29 in good health. CDR3 coding DNA: TGCAGTGCCCGGGACAGGGGGCGAAGGGATCAGCCCCAGCATTTT. Amino acids: CSARDRGRRDQPQHF.